This T cell receptor (beta chain) was retrieved from a study of blood T cell repertoires in COVID-19. Donors in Cohort 3 counted as recovered after two negative PCRs, clearance, or symptom resolution. TCRdb keeps only in-frame clones here, not all; method: immunoSEQ multiplex PCR. The table shows about 190,000 clones, with about 84% occurring only once. Per germline, CDR1 GTSNPN and CDR2 SVGIG (reference sequence). CDR3 size: 15 residues. The V and J ends lost 3 bases and 1 base respectively, with 15 bases between them. V gene TRBV30 combines with J gene TRBJ1-1; D gene unclear. The receptor was isolated from a woman in her thirties who had recovered from COVID-19. The specimen was PBMCs or T cells enriched from blood (not recorded which). The CDR3 nucleotides read TGTGCCTGGAGGGAGATTCGGATTGGGAACACTGAAGCTTTCTTT. As protein: CAWREIRIGNTEAFF.